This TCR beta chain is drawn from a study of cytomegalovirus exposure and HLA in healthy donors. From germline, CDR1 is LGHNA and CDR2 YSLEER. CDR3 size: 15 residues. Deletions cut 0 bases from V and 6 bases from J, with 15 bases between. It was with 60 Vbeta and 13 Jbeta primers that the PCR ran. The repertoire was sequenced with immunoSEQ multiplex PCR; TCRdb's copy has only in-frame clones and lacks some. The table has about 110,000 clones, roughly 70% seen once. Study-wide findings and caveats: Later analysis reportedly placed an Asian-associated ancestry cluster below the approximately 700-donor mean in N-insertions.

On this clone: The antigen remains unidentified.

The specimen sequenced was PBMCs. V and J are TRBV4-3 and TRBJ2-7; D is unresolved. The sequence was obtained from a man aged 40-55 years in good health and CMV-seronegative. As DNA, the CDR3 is TGCGCCAGCAGCCAAGATAGATTGACTTTGGGCGAGCAGTACTTC. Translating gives CASSQDRLTLGEQYF.